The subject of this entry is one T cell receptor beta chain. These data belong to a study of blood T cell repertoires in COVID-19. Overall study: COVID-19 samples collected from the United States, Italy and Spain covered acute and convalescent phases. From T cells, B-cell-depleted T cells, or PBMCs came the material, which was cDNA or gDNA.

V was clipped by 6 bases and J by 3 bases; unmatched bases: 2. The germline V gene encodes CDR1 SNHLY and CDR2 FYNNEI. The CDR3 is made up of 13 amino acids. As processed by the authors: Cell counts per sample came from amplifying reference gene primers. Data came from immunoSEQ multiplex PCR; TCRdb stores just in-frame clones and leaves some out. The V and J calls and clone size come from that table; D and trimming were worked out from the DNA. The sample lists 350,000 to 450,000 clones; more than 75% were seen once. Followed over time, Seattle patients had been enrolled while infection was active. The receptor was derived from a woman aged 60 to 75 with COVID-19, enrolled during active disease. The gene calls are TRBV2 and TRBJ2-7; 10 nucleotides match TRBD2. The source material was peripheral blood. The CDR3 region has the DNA TGTGCCAGCAGCTGGACTAGCGGCTACGAGCAGTACTTC. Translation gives CASSWTSGYEQYF.